This record covers a single T cell receptor beta chain. Its specificity is not known. The record originates from a study of cytomegalovirus exposure and HLA in healthy donors. General observations from the study: TCR beta V- and J-gene trimming, according to a later analysis, was linked to a missense DCLRE1C variant. A previous analysis found most TCR beta V segments productive roughly 87% or roughly 30% of the time. In a later analysis, at a false discovery rate of 0.05, approximately 15,000 TCR beta sequences matched HLA alleles.

The V and J ends lost 5 bases and 0 bases respectively, with 14 bases between them. The CDR3 is 15 residues long. Germline V gives CDR1 MNHEY, CDR2 SMNVEV (reference sequence). Both 60 Vbeta primers and 13 Jbeta primers went into the PCR. Using immunoSEQ multiplex PCR, the repertoire was profiled, and TCRdb retains in-frame clones only, with some absent. The sample holds about 160,000 clones, 60% to 80% seen once. The clonotype originates from a man in his thirties or forties in good health and CMV-seropositive. V usage is TRBV27 and J usage is TRBJ2-7, with D perhaps matching TRBD1 (6 bases). Sequenced material: PBMCs. The DNA of the CDR3 is TGTGCCAGCAGTCTGAGGGGGTCGGGCTCCTACGAGCAGTACTTC. This sequence encodes CASSLRGSGSYEQYF.